Listed here are 20 T cell receptor beta chains from one sample, sequenced in a study of shared clonotypes between healthy human individuals. The method was immunoSEQ multiplex PCR; TCRdb's version includes in-frame clones alone and lacks a portion of them. The table has roughly 2.5 million clones, around nine tenths seen once. The source material was naive CD4+ T cells sorted from blood. Subset in this sample: CD45RA+ positively selected. The receptors were sampled from a man between 18 and 29 years old in good health.

The chain links TRBV9 to TRBJ2-3; 7 bases are shared with TRBD1. Per germline, CDR1 SGDLS and CDR2 YYNGEE. Unmatched junction bases numbered 7, after V lost 4 bases and J lost 2 bases. The CDR3 length is 15 residues. For the CDR3, the DNA is TGTGCCAGCAGCTCCCGACAGGGTCCCACAGATACGCAGTATTTT. Translated, it gives CASSSRQGPTDTQYF.

The rearrangement uses TRBV6-1 and TRBJ1-2; D might be TRBD1 (5 bases). Trimming removed 1 base from V and 5 bases from J, with 11 bases in between. The CDR3 is 14 amino acids. Germline CDR1 reads MNHNS; CDR2 reads SASEGT. The CDR3 bases are TGTGCCAGCAGTGAAGTCGAGGGACCTTATGGCTACACCTTC. This sequence encodes CASSEVEGPYGYTF.

The J gene is TRBJ2-3, the V gene TRBV2, with 8 bases identical to TRBD1. Losses at the gene ends were 4 bases for V and 3 bases for J; bases not matched to a gene: 6. Germline V gene lookup returns CDR1 SNHLY and CDR2 FYNNEI. CDR3 length: 15 residues. Here the CDR3 reads CASSGQGAVTDTQYF. DNA of the CDR3: TGTGCCAGCAGTGGGCAGGGGGCCGTGACAGATACGCAGTATTTT.

The CDR3 nucleotides are TGCGCCAGCAGAGGTAAAGGTCAGGAAGCTTTCTTT. It is translated as CASRGKGQEAFF. The chain carries TRBV10-1 and TRBJ1-1; D is unclear. Germline-derived CDR1 and CDR2 are WNHNN and SYGVQD (reference sequence). The CDR3 runs 12 residues. Trimming left V 6 bases short and J 8 bases short, with 13 bases between.

The V call is TRBV5-1, the J call TRBJ1-4, with D perhaps matching TRBD1 (5 bases). The CDR3 has 13 amino acids. Germline loops: CDR1 SGHRS, CDR2 YFSETQ. With 7 bases removed from V and 3 bases from J, the gap between germline ends came to 10 bases. DNA of the CDR3: TGCGCCAGCGCGACGGGGCCTAATGAAAAACTGTTTTTT. It yields the protein CASATGPNEKLFF.

The genes are TRBV28 and TRBJ1-5, with TRBD1 as a possible D gene (6 bases). Germline CDR1 reads MDHEN; CDR2 reads SYDVKM. The CDR3 loop spans 14 amino acids. The ends were cut back, 6 bases at V and 6 bases at J, with 15 bases in the middle. This CDR3 is CASSQGGGSQPQHF. In DNA form, the CDR3 reads TGTGCCAGCAGCCAAGGGGGGGGGAGTCAGCCCCAGCATTTT. Together with reference TRBV28 and TRBJ1-5, the CDR3 gives the full variable domain: DVKVTQSSRYLVKRTGEKVFLECVQDMDHENMFWYRQDPGLGLRLIYFSYDVKMKEKGDIPEGYSVSREKKERFSLILESASTNQTSMYLCASSQGGGSQPQHFGDGTRLSIL.

This chain joins TRBV5-1 and TRBJ2-4, with TRBD2 matching 7 bases. Germline V gives CDR1 SGHRS, CDR2 YFSETQ. The CDR3 spans 15 residues. The J segment lost 7 bases and the V segment lost 6 bases, leaving 13 bases of the junction unmatched. The CDR3 nucleotides read TGCGCCAGCACCTCCTCGGGACTAAACTTGAACATTCAGTACTTC. This gives the protein CASTSSGLNLNIQYF.

The chain uses TRBV5-6 and TRBJ1-4, with D unresolved. The V end was cut by 0 bases, the J end by 4 bases, with 7 bases between. The germline V gene encodes CDR1 SGHDT and CDR2 YYEEEE. The CDR3 has 14 amino acids. As DNA, the CDR3 is TGTGCCAGCAGCTTGGTGGGAGTTAATGAAAAACTGTTTTTT. Translating it yields CASSLVGVNEKLFF.

This chain links TRBV30 with TRBJ2-2, with 10 bases fitting TRBD2. The germline V gene encodes CDR1 GTSNPN and CDR2 SVGIG (reference sequence). The CDR3 has 13 residues. Unmatched junction bases numbered 2, after V lost 5 bases and J lost 5 bases. This CDR3 is CAWLLAGTGELFF. The CDR3 coding sequence is TGTGCCTGGTTACTAGCGGGGACCGGGGAGCTGTTTTTT.

The chain couples TRBV9 to TRBJ1-6; a possible D gene is TRBD1 (6 bases). Trimming took off 2 bases at V and 6 bases at J, with 12 bases between the two ends. Germline V lookup: CDR1 SGDLS, CDR2 YYNGEE. The CDR3 is made up of 15 amino acids. The CDR3: CASSVVGQSNSPLHF. The CDR3 coding sequence is TGTGCCAGCAGCGTGGTAGGACAGTCTAATTCACCCCTCCACTTT.

The chain links TRBV10-3 to TRBJ1-1; TRBD1 aligns across 9 bases. This CDR3 has 15 amino acids. The germline V gene has CDR1 ENHRY and CDR2 SYGVKD. After removal of 6 bases from V and 1 base from J, the junction contained 6 bases not matched to a gene. CDR3 coding DNA: TGTGCCATCAGAGGGACAGGGAGCCCGAACACTGAAGCTTTCTTT. It encodes CAIRGTGSPNTEAFF.

The rearrangement uses TRBV5-5 and TRBJ2-6; TRBD1 matches 11 bases. In germline, CDR1 is SGHKS, CDR2 YYEKEE (reference sequence). Trimming cost V 2 bases and J 2 bases; bases outside gene matches: 6. This CDR3 contains 18 residues. This CDR3 reads CASSFPGTGGPGANVLTF. In DNA form, the CDR3 reads TGTGCCAGCAGCTTTCCCGGGACAGGGGGACCTGGGGCCAACGTCCTGACTTTC.

The chain links TRBV5-6 to TRBJ2-2; D is unclear. V dropped 1 base and J dropped 5 bases, with 12 bases sitting between them. The length of the CDR3 is 15 residues. Germline CDR1 reads SGHDT; CDR2 reads YYEEEE. CDR3 coding DNA: TGTGCCAGCAGCTTGAGGGTCGTAGGAACCGGGGAGCTGTTTTTT. This translates into CASSLRVVGTGELFF.

This clone appeared a single time. The V and J genes are TRBV7-9 and TRBJ2-3, with 7 bases matching TRBD2. The CDR3 has 14 residues. Looked up from germline, CDR1 is SEHNR and CDR2 is FQNEAQ (reference sequence). Trimming removed 3 bases from V and 4 bases from J; junction bases left unmatched: 4. In DNA, the CDR3 is TGTGCCAGCAGCTTCAGCCTAGCGGCAGATACGCAGTATTTT. This sequence encodes CASSFSLAADTQYF.

Turning to this clone: Additional DNA sequences in this sample encode the identical CDR3. V gene TRBV6-1 combines with J gene TRBJ1-3; no clear D. The CDR3 covers 12 residues. V dropped 2 bases and J dropped 5 bases, with 4 bases sitting between them. Germline CDR1 and CDR2: MNHNS and SASEGT. CDR3 sequence reads: CASSESRNTIYF. In nucleotides, the CDR3 is TGTGCCAGCAGTGAATCCCGAAACACCATATATTTT.

The chain recombines TRBV25-1 with TRBJ2-1; the D gene is possibly TRBD1 (5 bases). Germline V lookup: CDR1 MGHDK, CDR2 SYGVNS. The CDR3 has 15 residues. V dropped 6 bases and J dropped 7 bases, with 19 bases sitting between them. In nucleotides, the CDR3 is TGTGCCAGCAGACCCGACAAGGGGAAGGGAAATGAGCAGTTCTTC. It codes for CASRPDKGKGNEQFF.

CDR3 sequence (DNA): TGTGCCATCAGTGAGTCACTAGCGGAGGACGAGACCCAGTACTTC. Its translation is CAISESLAEDETQYF. The chain couples TRBV10-3 to TRBJ2-5, with 8 bases that match TRBD2. Germline values: CDR1 ENHRY, CDR2 SYGVKD. CDR3 size: 15 residues. Trimming removed 0 bases from V and 5 bases from J; junction bases left unmatched: 5.

V gene TRBV28 combines with J gene TRBJ2-5, with D possibly being TRBD1 (6 bases). The CDR3 is 15 amino acids. V was pared by 4 bases and J by 3 bases, with 15 bases between. Germline V lookup: CDR1 MDHEN, CDR2 SYDVKM. This chain's CDR3 is CASSSHRVVEETQYF. In DNA, the CDR3 is TGTGCCAGCAGTTCACACAGGGTTGTCGAAGAGACCCAGTACTTC.

This clone has a single count. The rearrangement joins TRBV6-1 to TRBJ2-1; 14 bases are shared with TRBD2. Germline V gene data show CDR1 as MNHNS and CDR2 as SASEGT. CDR3 length: 15 residues. V gave up 1 base and J gave up 7 bases; unmatched junction bases: 0. Here the CDR3 reads CASSEGTSGRNEQFF. In DNA, the CDR3 is TGTGCCAGCAGTGAAGGGACTAGCGGGAGGAATGAGCAGTTCTTC.

A remark on this clone: Different DNA sequences within this sample yield the same CDR3. This chain uses TRBV7-9 with TRBJ2-2, with 8 bases identical to TRBD1. CDR1 and CDR2 from the germline V gene are SEHNR and FQNEAQ (reference sequence). The CDR3 extends over 13 amino acids. The trim removed 5 bases at V and 6 bases at J, leaving 2 bases unmatched. DNA for the CDR3: TGTGCCAGCAGCCCGACAGGGGCCGGGGAGCTGTTTTTT. Translating it yields CASSPTGAGELFF. Complete variable domain (other parts from reference TRBV7-9 and TRBJ2-2): DTGVSQNPRHKITKRGQNVTFRCDPISEHNRLYWYRQTLGQGPEFLTYFQNEAQLEKSRLLSDRFSAERPKGSFSTLEIQRTEQGDSAMYLCASSPTGAGELFFGEGSRLTVL.